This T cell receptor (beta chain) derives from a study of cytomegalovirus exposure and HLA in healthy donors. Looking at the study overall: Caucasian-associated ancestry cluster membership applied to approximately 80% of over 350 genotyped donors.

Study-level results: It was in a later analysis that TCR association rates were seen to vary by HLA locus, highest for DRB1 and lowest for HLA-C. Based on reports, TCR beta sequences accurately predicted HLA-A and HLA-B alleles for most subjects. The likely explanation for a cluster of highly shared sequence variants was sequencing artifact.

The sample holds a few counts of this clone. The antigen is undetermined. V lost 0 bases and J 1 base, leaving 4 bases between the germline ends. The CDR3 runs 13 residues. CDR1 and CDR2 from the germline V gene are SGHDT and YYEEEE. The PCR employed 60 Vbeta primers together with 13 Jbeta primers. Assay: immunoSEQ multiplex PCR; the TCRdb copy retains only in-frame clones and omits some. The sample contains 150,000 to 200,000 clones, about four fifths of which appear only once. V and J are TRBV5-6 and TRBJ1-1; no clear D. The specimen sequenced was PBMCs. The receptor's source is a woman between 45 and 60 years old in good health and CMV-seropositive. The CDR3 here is CASSLAGNTEAFF. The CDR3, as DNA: TGTGCCAGCAGCTTGGCAGGGAACACTGAAGCTTTCTTT.